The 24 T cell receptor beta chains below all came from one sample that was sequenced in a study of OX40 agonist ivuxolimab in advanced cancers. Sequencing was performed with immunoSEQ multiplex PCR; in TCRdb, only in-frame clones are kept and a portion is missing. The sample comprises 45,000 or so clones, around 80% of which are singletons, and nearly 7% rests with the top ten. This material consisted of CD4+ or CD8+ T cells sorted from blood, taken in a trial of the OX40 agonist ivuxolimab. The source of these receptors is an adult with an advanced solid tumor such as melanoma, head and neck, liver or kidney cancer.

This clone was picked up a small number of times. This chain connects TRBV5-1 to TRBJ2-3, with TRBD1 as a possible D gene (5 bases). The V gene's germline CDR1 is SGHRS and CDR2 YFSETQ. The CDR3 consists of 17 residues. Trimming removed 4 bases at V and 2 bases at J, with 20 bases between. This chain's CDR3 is CASSVSSDTDHTDTQYF. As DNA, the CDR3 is TGCGCCAGCAGCGTGTCCTCGGACACCGATCACACAGATACGCAGTATTTT.

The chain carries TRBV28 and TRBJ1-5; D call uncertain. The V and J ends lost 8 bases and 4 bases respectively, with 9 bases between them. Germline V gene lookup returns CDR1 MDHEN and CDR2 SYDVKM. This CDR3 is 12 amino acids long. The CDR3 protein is CASRRQNQPQHF. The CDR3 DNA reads TGTGCCAGCCGCCGACAAAATCAGCCCCAGCATTTT. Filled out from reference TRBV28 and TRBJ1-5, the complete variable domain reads DVKVTQSSRYLVKRTGEKVFLECVQDMDHENMFWYRQDPGLGLRLIYFSYDVKMKEKGDIPEGYSVSREKKERFSLILESASTNQTSMYLCASRRQNQPQHFGDGTRLSIL.

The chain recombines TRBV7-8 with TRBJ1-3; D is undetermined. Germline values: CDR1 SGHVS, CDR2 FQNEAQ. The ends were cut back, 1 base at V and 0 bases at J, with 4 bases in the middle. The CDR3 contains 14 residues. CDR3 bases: TGTGCCAGCAGCTTAGGTCTCTCTGGAAACACCATATATTTT. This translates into CASSLGLSGNTIYF. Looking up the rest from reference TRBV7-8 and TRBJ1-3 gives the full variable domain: GAGVSQSPRYKVAKRGQDVALRCDPISGHVSLFWYQQALGQGPEFLTYFQNEAQLDKSGLPSDRFFAERPEGSVSTLKIQRTQQEDSAVYLCASSLGLSGNTIYFGEGSWLTVV.

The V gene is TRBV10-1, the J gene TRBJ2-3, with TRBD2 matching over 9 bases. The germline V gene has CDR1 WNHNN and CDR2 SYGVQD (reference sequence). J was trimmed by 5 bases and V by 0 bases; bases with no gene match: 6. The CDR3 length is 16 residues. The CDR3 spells CASSESGGRAGDTQYF. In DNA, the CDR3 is TGCGCCAGCAGTGAGTCAGGCGGGAGGGCTGGAGATACGCAGTATTTT.

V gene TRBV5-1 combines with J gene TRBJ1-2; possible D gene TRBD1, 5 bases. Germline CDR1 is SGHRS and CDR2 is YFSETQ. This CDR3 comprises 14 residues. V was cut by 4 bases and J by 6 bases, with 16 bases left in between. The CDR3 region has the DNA TGCGCCAGCAGCCCCAGGGAGGGCTGGGATGGCTACACCTTC. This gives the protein CASSPREGWDGYTF.

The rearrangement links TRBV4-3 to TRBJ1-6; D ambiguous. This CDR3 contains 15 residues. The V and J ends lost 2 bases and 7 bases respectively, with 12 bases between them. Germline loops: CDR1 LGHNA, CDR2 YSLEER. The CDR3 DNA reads TGCGCCAGCAGCCAATTAAGTCTGGGGAATTCACCCCTCCACTTT. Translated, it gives CASSQLSLGNSPLHF.

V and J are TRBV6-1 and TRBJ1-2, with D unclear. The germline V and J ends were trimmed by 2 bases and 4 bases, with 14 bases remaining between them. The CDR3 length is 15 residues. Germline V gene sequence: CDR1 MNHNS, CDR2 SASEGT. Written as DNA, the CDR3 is TGTGCCAGCAGTGAAATCGGATCAACTATCTATGGCTACACCTTC. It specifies CASSEIGSTIYGYTF.

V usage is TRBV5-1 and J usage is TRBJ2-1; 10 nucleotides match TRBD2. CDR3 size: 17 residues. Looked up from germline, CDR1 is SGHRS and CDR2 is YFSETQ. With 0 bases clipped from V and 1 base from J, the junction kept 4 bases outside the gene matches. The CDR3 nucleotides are TGCGCCAGCAGCTTGGGGCTAGCGGGAGCATCCTACAATGAGCAGTTCTTC. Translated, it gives CASSLGLAGASYNEQFF. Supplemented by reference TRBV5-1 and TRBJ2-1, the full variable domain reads KAGVTQTPRYLIKTRGQQVTLSCSPISGHRSVSWYQQTPGQGLQFLFEYFSETQRNKGNFPGRFSGRQFSNSRSEMNVSTLELGDSALYLCASSLGLAGASYNEQFFGPGTRLTVL.

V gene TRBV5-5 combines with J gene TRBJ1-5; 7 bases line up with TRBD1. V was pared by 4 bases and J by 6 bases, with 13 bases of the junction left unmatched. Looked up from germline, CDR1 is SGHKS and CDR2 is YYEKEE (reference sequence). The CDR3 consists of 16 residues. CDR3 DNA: TGTGCCAGCAGCCCCGACCCTAGGAGGGGGCTTCAGCCCCAGCATTTT. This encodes CASSPDPRRGLQPQHF. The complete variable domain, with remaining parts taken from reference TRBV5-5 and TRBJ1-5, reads DAGVTQSPTHLIKTRGQQVTLRCSPISGHKSVSWYQQVLGQGPQFIFQYYEKEERGRGNFPDRFSARQFPNYSSELNVNALLLGDSALYLCASSPDPRRGLQPQHFGDGTRLSIL.

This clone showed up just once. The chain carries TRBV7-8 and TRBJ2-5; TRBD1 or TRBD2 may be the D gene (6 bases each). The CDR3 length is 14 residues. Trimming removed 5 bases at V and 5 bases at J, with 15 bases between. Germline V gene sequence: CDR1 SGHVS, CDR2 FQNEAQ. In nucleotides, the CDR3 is TGTGCCAGCAGCCGGAGGGGGGCCGGCGAGACCCAGTACTTC. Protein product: CASSRRGAGETQYF.

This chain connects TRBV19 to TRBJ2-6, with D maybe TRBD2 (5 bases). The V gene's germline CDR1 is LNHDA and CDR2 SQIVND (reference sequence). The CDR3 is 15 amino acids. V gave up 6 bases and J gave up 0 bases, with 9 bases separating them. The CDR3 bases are TGTGCCAGTAGCCTAGGGAGCTCTGGGGCCAACGTCCTGACTTTC. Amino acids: CASSLGSSGANVLTF.

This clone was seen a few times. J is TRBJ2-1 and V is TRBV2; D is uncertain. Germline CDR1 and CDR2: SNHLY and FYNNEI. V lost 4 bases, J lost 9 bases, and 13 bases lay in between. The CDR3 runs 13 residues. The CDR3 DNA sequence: TGTGCCAGCAGTGCTTTCCAACTGGGTGAGCAGTTCTTC. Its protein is CASSAFQLGEQFF.

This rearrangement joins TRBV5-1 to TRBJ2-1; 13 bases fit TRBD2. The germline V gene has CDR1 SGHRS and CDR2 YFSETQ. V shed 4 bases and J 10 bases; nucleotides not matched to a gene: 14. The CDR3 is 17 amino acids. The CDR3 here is CASSPEAGLAGRSEQFF. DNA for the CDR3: TGCGCCAGCAGCCCCGAGGCGGGACTAGCGGGGCGGTCGGAGCAGTTCTTC.

The CDR3: CASSAPGFVTEAFF. The CDR3 DNA reads as TGTGCCAGCAGCGCTCCAGGGTTTGTCACTGAAGCTTTCTTT. V gene TRBV9 combines with J gene TRBJ1-1; maybe TRBD1 (5 bases). Deletions cut 3 bases from V and 4 bases from J, with 13 bases between. CDR3 size: 14 residues. Germline assignment: CDR1 SGDLS and CDR2 YYNGEE.

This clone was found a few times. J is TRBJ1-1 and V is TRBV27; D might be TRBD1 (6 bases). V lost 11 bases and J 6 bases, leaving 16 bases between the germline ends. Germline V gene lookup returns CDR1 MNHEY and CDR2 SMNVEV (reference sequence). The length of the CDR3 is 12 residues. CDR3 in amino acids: CAVGGGAPEAFF. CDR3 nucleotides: TGTGCCGTAGGGGGGGGAGCCCCTGAAGCTTTCTTT.

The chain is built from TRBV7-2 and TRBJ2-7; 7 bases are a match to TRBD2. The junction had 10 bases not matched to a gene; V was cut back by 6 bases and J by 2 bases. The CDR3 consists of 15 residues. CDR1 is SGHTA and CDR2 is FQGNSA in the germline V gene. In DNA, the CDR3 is TGTGCCAGCAGACAACTCCCTAGCGGTGCCTACGAGCAGTACTTC. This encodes CASRQLPSGAYEQYF.

The CDR3 nucleotides read TGTGCCAGCAGCTTAGAATCAGGGCGCACAGATACGCAGTATTTT. Protein: CASSLESGRTDTQYF. V gene TRBV11-2 combines with J gene TRBJ2-3; possible D gene TRBD1, 5 bases. V was pared by 0 bases and J by 1 base, with 8 bases between. The CDR3 has 15 amino acids. Germline V CDR1 and CDR2: SGHAT, FQNNGV.

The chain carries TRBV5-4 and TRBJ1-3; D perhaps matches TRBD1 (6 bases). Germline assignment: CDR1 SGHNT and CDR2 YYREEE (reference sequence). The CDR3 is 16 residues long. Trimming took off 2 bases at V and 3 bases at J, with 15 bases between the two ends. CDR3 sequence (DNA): TGTGCCAGCAGCTTCGGGGGGGCCGGGGATGGAAACACCATATATTTT. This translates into CASSFGGAGDGNTIYF.

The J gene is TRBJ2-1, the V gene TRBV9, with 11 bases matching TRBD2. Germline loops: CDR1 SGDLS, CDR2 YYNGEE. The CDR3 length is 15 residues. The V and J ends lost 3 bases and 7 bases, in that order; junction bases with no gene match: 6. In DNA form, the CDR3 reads TGTGCCAGCAGCGCCGTGACTAGCGGGGATAATGAGCAGTTCTTC. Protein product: CASSAVTSGDNEQFF. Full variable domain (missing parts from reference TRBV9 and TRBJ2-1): DSGVTQTPKHLITATGQRVTLRCSPRSGDLSVYWYQQSLDQGLQFLIQYYNGEERAKGNILERFSAQQFPDLHSELNLSSLELGDSALYFCASSAVTSGDNEQFFGPGTRLTVL.

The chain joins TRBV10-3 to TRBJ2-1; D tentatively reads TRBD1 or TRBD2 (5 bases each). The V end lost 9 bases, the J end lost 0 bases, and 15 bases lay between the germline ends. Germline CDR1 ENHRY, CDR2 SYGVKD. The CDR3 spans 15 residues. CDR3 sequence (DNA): TGTGCCATTCGGTATGAGGGGAGCTCCTACAATGAGCAGTTCTTC. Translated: CAIRYEGSSYNEQFF.

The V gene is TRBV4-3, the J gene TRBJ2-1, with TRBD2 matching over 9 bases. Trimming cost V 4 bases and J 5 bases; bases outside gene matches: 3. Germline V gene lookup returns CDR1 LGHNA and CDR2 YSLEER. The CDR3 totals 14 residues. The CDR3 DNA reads TGCGCCAGCAGCCGAGCTAGCGGGGACAATGAGCAGTTCTTC. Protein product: CASSRASGDNEQFF.

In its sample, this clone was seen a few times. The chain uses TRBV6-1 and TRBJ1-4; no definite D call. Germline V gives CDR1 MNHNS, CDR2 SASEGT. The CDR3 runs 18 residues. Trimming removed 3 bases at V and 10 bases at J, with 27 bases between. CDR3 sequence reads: CASSDYRIIDGSRGKLFF. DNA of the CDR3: TGTGCCAGCAGTGACTACAGAATTATCGACGGGTCCCGGGGAAAACTGTTTTTT.

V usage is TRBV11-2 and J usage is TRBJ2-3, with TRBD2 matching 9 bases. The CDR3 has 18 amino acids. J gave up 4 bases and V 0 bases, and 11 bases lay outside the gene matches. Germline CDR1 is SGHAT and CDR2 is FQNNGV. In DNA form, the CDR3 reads TGTGCCAGCAGCTTAGACCCCGGGACTAGCCGGGGCGCAGATACGCAGTATTTT. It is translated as CASSLDPGTSRGADTQYF.

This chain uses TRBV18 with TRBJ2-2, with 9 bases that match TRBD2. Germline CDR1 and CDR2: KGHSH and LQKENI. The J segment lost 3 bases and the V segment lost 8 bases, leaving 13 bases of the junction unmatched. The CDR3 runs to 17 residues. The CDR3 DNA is TGTGCCAGCCAGCCCGGGACTAGCCCATCTGACACCGGGGAGCTGTTTTTT. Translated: CASQPGTSPSDTGELFF.